A single sample is the source of the 23 T cell receptor beta chains below, sequenced in a study of blood T cell repertoires in COVID-19. Data came from immunoSEQ multiplex PCR; TCRdb stores just in-frame clones and leaves some out. This table has about 340,000 clones, around nine tenths appearing once. The specimen was peripheral blood. These receptors all come from a woman in her seventies with COVID-19, enrolled during active disease.

This rearrangement joins TRBV11-2 to TRBJ2-3, with 9 bases lining up with TRBD2. Germline V gene sequence: CDR1 SGHAT, CDR2 FQNNGV. This CDR3 comprises 16 residues. With 0 bases clipped from V and 4 bases from J, the junction kept 5 bases outside the gene matches. CDR3 amino acids: CASSLEGGGASDTQYF. Written as DNA, the CDR3 is TGTGCCAGCAGCTTAGAGGGCGGGGGGGCCTCAGATACGCAGTATTTT. The full variable domain, completed using reference TRBV11-2 and TRBJ2-3, is EAGVAQSPRYKIIEKRQSVAFWCNPISGHATLYWYQQILGQGPKLLIQFQNNGVVDDSQLPKDRFSAERLKGVDSTLKIQPAKLEDSAVYLCASSLEGGGASDTQYFGPGTRLTVL.

The table lists this clone with a count of one. V is TRBV20-1 and J is TRBJ2-5; D gene uncertain. V lost 5 bases, J lost 1 base, and 5 bases lay in between. The germline V gene has CDR1 DFQATT and CDR2 SNEGSKA (reference sequence). This CDR3 comprises 11 residues. This chain's CDR3 is CSAQSQETQYF. The CDR3 DNA reads as TGCAGTGCTCAATCCCAAGAGACCCAGTACTTC.

The J gene is TRBJ1-1, the V gene TRBV7-9; D possibly corresponds to TRBD1 (6 bases). CDR1 and CDR2 from the germline V gene are SEHNR and FQNEAQ (reference sequence). This CDR3 is 15 amino acids long. Trimming removed 5 bases from V and 1 base from J, with 14 bases in between. This CDR3 reads CASSPSPGQNTEAFF. CDR3 in DNA: TGTGCCAGCAGCCCCTCTCCGGGACAGAACACTGAAGCTTTCTTT.

This clone was observed a few times. The genes are TRBV28 and TRBJ1-1; 9 nucleotides agree with TRBD1. The ends lost 8 bases at V and 2 bases at J; junction bases unmatched: 9. Germline V gives CDR1 MDHEN, CDR2 SYDVKM. The CDR3 spans 15 residues. CDR3 amino acids: CASPRTGARNTEAFF. The CDR3 DNA reads TGTGCCAGCCCCCGGACAGGGGCTAGAAACACTGAAGCTTTCTTT.

This chain links TRBV1 with TRBJ1-4; the table's D call TRBD1 went unverified against the DNA. TRBV1 is a listed pseudogene. The CDR3 has 19 residues. CDR3 nucleotide sequence: TGCACCAGCAGCGTAAAGTGGACAGCACTGGGCATACCTAATGAAAAACTGTTTTTT. Translated: CTSSVKWTALGIPNEKLFF.

J is TRBJ2-1 and V is TRBV7-3, with D maybe TRBD2 (6 bases). Trimming shortened V by 1 base and J by 9 bases, and 16 bases separated the two germline ends. CDR3 length: 15 amino acids. Germline V gene data show CDR1 as SGHTA and CDR2 as FQGTGA. CDR3 sequence reads: CASSLNPSGGSEQFF. The CDR3 bases are TGTGCCAGCAGCTTAAATCCCAGCGGAGGGAGTGAGCAGTTCTTC.

V gene TRBV29-1 combines with J gene TRBJ1-2, with 10 bases aligning to TRBD1. V lost 4 bases to trimming and J lost 4 bases; unmatched junction nucleotides: 9. This CDR3 has 15 residues. CDR1 SQVTM and CDR2 ANQGSEA come from the germline V gene. Here the CDR3 DNA reads TGCAGCGTTGTGGGGGACAGGGGAATCTCCTATGGCTACACCTTC. This translates into CSVVGDRGISYGYTF.

V gene TRBV7-2 combines with J gene TRBJ2-2; D unresolved. The length of the CDR3 is 15 residues. The V end was cut by 0 bases, the J end by 1 base, with 6 bases between. Germline V gene data show CDR1 as SGHTA and CDR2 as FQGNSA. DNA of the CDR3: TGTGCCAGCAGCTTAGCTCCGGGGAACACCGGGGAGCTGTTTTTT. Translated, it gives CASSLAPGNTGELFF.

The chain recombines TRBV7-2 with TRBJ1-2, with D unclear. The CDR3 consists of 14 residues. In germline, CDR1 is SGHTA, CDR2 FQGNSA. V shed 5 bases and J shed 4 bases, with 14 bases lying between them. CDR3 loop: CASSPMEGSYGYTF. CDR3 sequence (DNA): TGTGCCAGCAGCCCGATGGAGGGCTCCTATGGCTACACCTTC.

The chain combines TRBV27 with TRBJ1-5; tentative D call: TRBD1 (6 bases). Deletions cut 3 bases from V and 1 base from J, with 10 bases between. The CDR3 is 15 amino acids. CDR1 MNHEY and CDR2 SMNVEV come from the germline V gene (reference sequence). CDR3 in DNA: TGTGCCAGCAGTTTTAAGGGGGTGAGCAATCAGCCCCAGCATTTT. Residues: CASSFKGVSNQPQHF.

The rearrangement joins TRBV5-1 to TRBJ1-2, with 8 bases identical to TRBD1. The CDR3 runs 18 residues. CDR1 is SGHRS and CDR2 is YFSETQ in the germline V gene. Germline trimming cut 4 bases from V and 0 bases from J; bases unmatched to any gene: 14. CDR3 amino acids: CASSPVPGQVSTNYGYTF. CDR3 DNA: TGCGCCAGCAGCCCCGTCCCGGGACAGGTATCAACTAACTATGGCTACACCTTC. The variable domain in full, completed from reference TRBV5-1 and TRBJ1-2, reads KAGVTQTPRYLIKTRGQQVTLSCSPISGHRSVSWYQQTPGQGLQFLFEYFSETQRNKGNFPGRFSGRQFSNSRSEMNVSTLELGDSALYLCASSPVPGQVSTNYGYTFGSGTRLTVV.

The rearrangement joins TRBV19 to TRBJ1-2; 9 nucleotides match TRBD1. The CDR3 is 16 amino acids. With 8 bases clipped from V and 2 bases from J, the junction kept 12 bases outside the gene matches. Germline loops: CDR1 LNHDA, CDR2 SQIVND (reference sequence). The CDR3 region has the DNA TGTGCCAGTTCGGGCGGACAGGGGTTAAAAAACTATGGCTACACCTTC. It translates to CASSGGQGLKNYGYTF.

The V gene is TRBV7-9, the J gene TRBJ2-3; 9 bases line up with TRBD2. J gave up 2 bases and V 3 bases, and 3 bases lay outside the gene matches. Germline CDR1 SEHNR, CDR2 FQNEAQ (reference sequence). The CDR3 totals 15 residues. CDR3 in DNA: TGTGCCAGCAGCTTCAGCGGGGGGCACACAGATACGCAGTATTTT. Translation gives CASSFSGGHTDTQYF.

As regards this clone: Other DNA sequences of this sample code for an identical CDR3. The chain combines TRBV6-5 with TRBJ1-2; no definite D call. Germline CDR1 reads MNHEY; CDR2 reads SVGAGI. The CDR3 totals 12 residues. The V end lost 2 bases, the J end lost 5 bases, and 6 bases lay between the germline ends. The CDR3 region has the DNA TGTGCCAGCAGTTACCCGGGTTATGGCTACACCTTC. Translating gives CASSYPGYGYTF.

This clone was observed a few times. V usage is TRBV7-9 and J usage is TRBJ2-7; TRBD2 matches 8 bases. CDR1 is SEHNR, CDR2 FQNEAQ, per germline (reference sequence). J gave up 4 bases and V 5 bases, and 7 bases lay outside the gene matches. This CDR3 is 14 amino acids long. The CDR3 loop reads CASSGGGTLYEQYF. CDR3 in DNA: TGTGCCAGCAGCGGCGGGGGGACCCTATACGAGCAGTACTTC.

Here the CDR3 reads CASSRGQGSHYGYTF. The CDR3 bases are TGTGCCAGTAGTCGTGGACAGGGGTCCCACTATGGCTACACCTTC. This chain connects TRBV19 to TRBJ1-2; 9 bases are shared with TRBD1. The germline V gene encodes CDR1 LNHDA and CDR2 SQIVND (reference sequence). With V trimmed by 5 bases and J by 3 bases, 7 bases remained unmatched. This CDR3 has 15 amino acids.

This rearrangement joins TRBV5-1 to TRBJ1-2; D gene unclear. The CDR3 extends over 14 amino acids. CDR1 and CDR2 from the germline V gene are SGHRS and YFSETQ. Trimming pared 0 bases from V and 4 bases from J, leaving 10 bases between. The CDR3: CASSLGLGGYGYTF. CDR3 DNA sequence: TGCGCCAGCAGCTTGGGCCTCGGCGGCTATGGCTACACCTTC.

As regards this clone: This sample also contains other DNA sequences that code for the same CDR3. The genes are TRBV9 and TRBJ1-1, with a possible D match to TRBD1 (5 bases). The V gene's germline CDR1 is SGDLS and CDR2 YYNGEE. Trimming removed 2 bases at V and 0 bases at J, with 8 bases between. CDR3 length: 14 residues. This CDR3 is CASSVSGMNTEAFF. CDR3 bases: TGTGCCAGCAGCGTCTCAGGGATGAACACTGAAGCTTTCTTT.

This chain links TRBV5-6 with TRBJ2-1; 9 bases map to TRBD1. J was trimmed by 8 bases and V by 3 bases; bases with no gene match: 12. The CDR3 has 16 residues. Germline V gene lookup returns CDR1 SGHDT and CDR2 YYEEEE. The DNA for the CDR3 is TGTGCCAGCAGCTCGAAGAGTTGGACAGGGGAGGATGAGCAGTTCTTC. Translating it yields CASSSKSWTGEDEQFF.

The chain employs TRBV18 and TRBJ2-1; TRBD1 matches 8 bases. There are 15 residues in the CDR3. V was pared by 3 bases and J by 7 bases, with 8 bases of the junction left unmatched. The germline CDR1 and CDR2 sequences are KGHSH and LQKENI. DNA for the CDR3: TGTGCCAGCTCACCGTCGACAGGGGCGGGGAATGAGCAGTTCTTC. Protein sequence: CASSPSTGAGNEQFF. The whole variable domain, remainder taken from reference TRBV18 and TRBJ2-1, is NAGVMQNPRHLVRRRGQEARLRCSPMKGHSHVYWYRQLPEEGLKFMVYLQKENIIDESGMPKERFSAEFPKEGPSILRIQQVVRGDSAAYFCASSPSTGAGNEQFFGPGTRLTVL.

The CDR3, as DNA: TGTGCCAGTAGTACGACAGGGGGAAGCGGCTACACCTTC. Translating it yields CASSTTGGSGYTF. This chain connects TRBV19 to TRBJ1-2; 9 nucleotides match TRBD1. V shed 4 bases and J 8 bases; nucleotides not matched to a gene: 5. Looked up from germline, CDR1 is LNHDA and CDR2 is SQIVND (reference sequence). This CDR3 region has 13 residues.

CDR3 DNA sequence: TGTGCCAGCAGCTTAGACCCCGGGACAGGGGGCTCCTACGAGCAGTACTTC. This encodes CASSLDPGTGGSYEQYF. The V call is TRBV11-2, the J call TRBJ2-7; 11 bases match TRBD1. V gave up 0 bases and J gave up 0 bases; unmatched junction bases: 4. The CDR3 runs 17 residues. Germline-derived CDR1 and CDR2 are SGHAT and FQNNGV.

A note on this clone: Sequence at one end of the junction differs from germline and may be a read error. The chain carries TRBV7-2 and TRBJ2-7, with 10 bases identical to TRBD1. CDR3 length: 12 residues. The germline CDR1 and CDR2 sequences are SGHTA and FQGNSA. The CDR3 region has the DNA TGTGCCAGCAGCGGTGACAGGGGGCGCCTCCTCTTC. Its protein product is CASSGDRGRLLF.